This passage covers 25 T cell receptor beta chains from one sample sequenced in a study of spatial heterogeneity in lung cancer. TCRdb reprocessed the 5' RACE reads via MiXCR and lists one record per CDR3 protein. The data show about 4,400 distinct CDR3 sequences, under 30% seen once. The time point denotes: blood at routine non-recurrence follow-up after resection. The sequences come from PBMCs, collected at follow-up. These receptor sequences come from a male donor with early-stage non-small cell lung cancer.

Many counts were recorded for this clonotype. The V gene is TRBV6-2 or TRBV6-3, the J gene TRBJ2-1; 10 bases match TRBD2. This CDR3 is built from 15 residues. V trimming: 2 bases; J trimming: 5 bases; junction bases outside the gene matches: 3. The V gene's germline CDR1 is MNHEY and CDR2 SVGEGT. CDR3 sequence: CASSYGLAGDNEQFF. The CDR3 DNA follows: TGTGCCAGCAGTTACGGCCTAGCGGGAGACAATGAGCAGTTCTTC.

Sample share makes this clonotype medium-sized (0.01 to 0.1%). The chain links TRBV3-1 to TRBJ2-5; 10 bases line up with TRBD2. Trimming removed 1 base from V and 5 bases from J; junction bases left unmatched: 10. Per germline, CDR1 LGHDT and CDR2 YNNKEL (reference sequence). The CDR3 has 17 amino acids. The CDR3 sequence is CASSQVSSGSWGETQYF. In DNA form, the CDR3 reads TGTGCCAGCAGCCAAGTCTCTAGCGGGAGCTGGGGGGAGACCCAGTACTTC.

In its sample, this clonotype is medium-sized. The chain joins TRBV28 to TRBJ2-7, with D perhaps assigned TRBD1 or TRBD2 (5 bases each). This CDR3 comprises 14 residues. Looked up from germline, CDR1 is MDHEN and CDR2 is SYDVKM. Trimming removed 5 bases at V and 2 bases at J, with 13 bases between. The CDR3 DNA sequence: TGTGCCAGCAGTCCAAGTCTGGGGGCCTACGAGCAGTACTTC. Encoded protein: CASSPSLGAYEQYF. Full variable domain (missing parts from reference TRBV28 and TRBJ2-7): DVKVTQSSRYLVKRTGEKVFLECVQDMDHENMFWYRQDPGLGLRLIYFSYDVKMKEKGDIPEGYSVSREKKERFSLILESASTNQTSMYLCASSPSLGAYEQYFGPGTRLTVT.

V and J are TRBV10-2 and TRBJ2-7; no clear D. The CDR3 length is 13 residues. Trimming removed 6 bases at V and 0 bases at J, with 9 bases between. Looked up from germline, CDR1 is WSHSY and CDR2 is SAAADI. DNA of the CDR3: TGCGCCAGCAGCCCTACCCTCTCCTACGAGCAGTACTTC. Amino acid sequence: CASSPTLSYEQYF.

This clonotype ranks as medium-sized. The chain recombines TRBV3-1 with TRBJ2-5; D is unclear. The CDR3 is 15 amino acids. V shed 2 bases and J shed 4 bases, with 14 bases lying between them. Germline V gene lookup returns CDR1 LGHDT and CDR2 YNNKEL (reference sequence). The CDR3 DNA sequence: TGTGCCAGCAGCCAAACGGCCGGCCCTAGAGAGACCCAGTACTTC. The encoded protein is CASSQTAGPRETQYF.

This sequence joins TRBV3-1 and TRBJ1-5; 7 bases match TRBD1. The trim removed 5 bases at V and 2 bases at J, leaving 0 bases unmatched. Germline V lookup: CDR1 LGHDT, CDR2 YNNKEL (reference sequence). This CDR3 has 13 amino acids. Here the CDR3 reads CASSGTGNQPQHF. The CDR3 DNA is TGTGCCAGCAGCGGGACAGGCAATCAGCCCCAGCATTTT.

This clonotype was observed a few times. The chain is built from TRBV4-2 and TRBJ1-4; the D gene is possibly TRBD1 (5 bases). Looked up from germline, CDR1 is LGHNA and CDR2 is YNFKEQ. The CDR3 has 14 amino acids. V dropped 0 bases and J dropped 13 bases, with 15 bases sitting between them. CDR3 sequence reads: CASSQDNRGERLFF. The DNA of the CDR3 is TGTGCCAGCAGCCAAGATAATAGGGGAGAGAGACTGTTTTTT.

The CDR3 sequence is CASSGMVNQPQHF. The CDR3 DNA reads as TGCGCCAGCAGTGGAATGGTCAATCAGCCCCAGCATTTT. The rearrangement joins TRBV10-1 to TRBJ1-5; D is undetermined. From germline, CDR1 is WNHNN and CDR2 SYGVQD (reference sequence). V lost 4 bases and J lost 3, with 7 bases in between. CDR3 size: 13 residues.

This clonotype is classed as medium-sized. The gene calls are TRBV27 and TRBJ2-5; 12 bases match TRBD2. Germline V lookup: CDR1 MNHEY, CDR2 SMNVEV (reference sequence). The ends lost 9 bases at V and 2 bases at J; junction bases unmatched: 7. The CDR3 has 15 amino acids. The CDR3 protein is CASPGLAGRQETQYF. For the CDR3, the DNA is TGTGCCAGTCCGGGACTAGCGGGCCGTCAAGAGACCCAGTACTTC.

The rearrangement joins TRBV30 to TRBJ2-6; no clear D gene. The germline V gene encodes CDR1 GTSNPN and CDR2 SVGIG (reference sequence). The CDR3 consists of 12 residues. The CDR3 coding sequence is TGTGCTGAGAACTCTGGGGCCAACGTCCTGACTTTC. Encoded protein: CAENSGANVLTF.

This clonotype was counted ten times or more. The chain joins TRBV10-2 to TRBJ2-3, with D possibly being TRBD2 (7 bases). Trimming took off 7 bases at V and 0 bases at J, with 14 bases between the two ends. The CDR3 spans 15 residues. From germline, CDR1 is WSHSY and CDR2 SAAADI. DNA of the CDR3: TGCGCCAGCACTATGGCGGGGGCAAGCACAGATACGCAGTATTTT. It translates to CASTMAGASTDTQYF.

This clonotype is labeled as medium-sized. This rearrangement joins TRBV9 to TRBJ2-1; TRBD2 agrees at 12 bases. The CDR3 contains 15 residues. The ends lost 2 bases at V and 7 bases at J; junction bases unmatched: 4. The germline V gene has CDR1 SGDLS and CDR2 YYNGEE. CDR3 sequence (DNA): TGTGCCAGCAGCGTCGGACTAGCGGGGATGAATGAGCAGTTCTTC. Residues: CASSVGLAGMNEQFF.

J is TRBJ2-2 and V is TRBV4-3; D remains ambiguous. Trimming stripped 0 bases from V and 1 base from J, with 3 bases between. The CDR3 is 14 residues long. The V gene's germline CDR1 is LGHNA and CDR2 YSLEER. Written as DNA, the CDR3 is TGCGCCAGCAGCCAAGATCAGAACACCGGGGAGCTGTTTTTT. It translates to CASSQDQNTGELFF.

In this sample, this clonotype turned up a few times. V and J are TRBV28 and TRBJ1-1, with D possibly being TRBD1 (5 bases). Trimming removed 6 bases at V and 5 bases at J, with 16 bases between. Looked up from germline, CDR1 is MDHEN and CDR2 is SYDVKM. This CDR3 is 14 amino acids long. CDR3 DNA: TGTGCCAGCAGACCGCCACAGGTCGGGACTGAAGCTTTCTTT. Translating it yields CASRPPQVGTEAFF.

This sequence joins TRBV2 and TRBJ2-3; 9 bases are a match to TRBD1. The CDR3 spans 15 residues. Germline V gene lookup returns CDR1 SNHLY and CDR2 FYNNEI. V dropped 6 bases and J dropped 4; count of bases not matched to a gene: 8. The CDR3 DNA follows: TGTGCCAGCAGGGCCGGGACAGGGTATGCAGATACGCAGTATTTT. Its protein is CASRAGTGYADTQYF.

This clonotype is classed as medium-sized. The chain carries TRBV18 and TRBJ1-1; the D gene is possibly TRBD1 (6 bases). This CDR3 is 15 amino acids long. Germline CDR1 and CDR2: KGHSH and LQKENI. V lost 2 bases and J 3 bases, leaving 13 bases between the germline ends. CDR3 bases: TGTGCCAGCTCACCAGTGGGGGCAGAATACACTGAAGCTTTCTTT. Translating gives CASSPVGAEYTEAFF. Variable domain in full (rest from reference TRBV18 and TRBJ1-1): NAGVMQNPRHLVRRRGQEARLRCSPMKGHSHVYWYRQLPEEGLKFMVYLQKENIIDESGMPKERFSAEFPKEGPSILRIQQVVRGDSAAYFCASSPVGAEYTEAFFGQGTRLTVV.

Ten or more counts support this clonotype. This chain joins TRBV28 and TRBJ2-4; perhaps D is TRBD1 or TRBD2 (5 bases each). Trimming shortened V by 2 bases and J by 6 bases, and 14 bases separated the two germline ends. The CDR3 has 15 amino acids. Germline CDR1 is MDHEN and CDR2 is SYDVKM. The CDR3, as DNA: TGTGCCAGCAGTTTACCCGGAGAGGGGAGAAACATTCAGTACTTC. Its translation: CASSLPGEGRNIQYF.

This clonotype is medium-sized by share. The V call is TRBV6-6, the J call TRBJ1-3; tentative D call: TRBD1 (5 bases). Germline V gene sequence: CDR1 MNHNY, CDR2 SVGAGI (reference sequence). This CDR3 is 15 amino acids long. The ends were cut back, 8 bases at V and 0 bases at J, with 14 bases in the middle. CDR3 residues: CASWGSSSSGNTIYF. The CDR3 DNA reads TGTGCCAGCTGGGGCAGCTCGAGCTCTGGAAACACCATATATTTT.

This rearrangement joins TRBV2 to TRBJ2-7; D tentatively fits TRBD1 or TRBD2 (5 bases each). Trimming left V 3 bases short and J 0 bases short, with 12 bases between. CDR1 is SNHLY, CDR2 FYNNEI, per germline. CDR3 length: 15 residues. CDR3 nucleotide sequence: TGTGCCAGCAGTGAGGGGGAGCCTCACTCCTACGAGCAGTACTTC. Its translation: CASSEGEPHSYEQYF. The variable domain in full, completed from reference TRBV2 and TRBJ2-7, reads EPEVTQTPSHQVTQMGQEVILRCVPISNHLYFYWYRQILGQKVEFLVSFYNNEISEKSEIFDDQFSVERPDGSNFTLKIRSTKLEDSAMYFCASSEGEPHSYEQYFGPGTRLTVT.

The V call is TRBV20-1, the J call TRBJ2-3; TRBD1 matches at 7 bases. CDR1 is DFQATT, CDR2 SNEGSKA, per germline (reference sequence). CDR3 size: 11 residues. CDR3 sequence reads: CSDRETDTQYF. CDR3 DNA: TGCAGCGACAGGGAAACAGATACGCAGTATTTT.

This clonotype is large in the sample. The V and J genes are TRBV7-9 and TRBJ2-7; 7 nucleotides align to TRBD1. This CDR3 comprises 14 residues. Trimming at V came to 6 bases and at J to 8 bases, leaving 13 bases not matched to a gene. The germline gives CDR1 SEHNR, CDR2 FQNEAQ (reference sequence). CDR3 coding DNA: TGTGCCAGCAGGCAGACAGGGAGTGATGTGAAGCAGTACTTC. It specifies CASRQTGSDVKQYF.

By sample fraction, this clonotype is medium-sized (0.01 to 0.1%). The genes are TRBV25-1 and TRBJ2-5; either TRBD1 or TRBD2 may supply D (7 bases each). V was trimmed by 3 bases and J by 5 bases, leaving 16 bases between them. Germline V lookup: CDR1 MGHDK, CDR2 SYGVNS. This CDR3 is 15 amino acids long. The CDR3 DNA is TGTGCCAGCAGTGATGGCAGGGGGGGTCCGGAGACCCAGTACTTC. Translating gives CASSDGRGGPETQYF.

This clonotype was observed a handful of times. The chain combines TRBV4-1 with TRBJ2-7; D possibly corresponds to TRBD2 (6 bases). This CDR3 has 15 residues. V was clipped by 4 bases and J by 5 bases, with 18 bases between them. Germline V gene sequence: CDR1 MGHRA, CDR2 YSYEKL. CDR3 region: CASSRREQEIHEQYF. The CDR3 nucleotides are TGCGCCAGCAGCCGGAGGGAGCAGGAGATCCACGAGCAGTACTTC.

V usage is TRBV29-1 and J usage is TRBJ1-1, with D possibly being TRBD1 (6 bases). With 2 bases removed from V and 5 bases from J, the gap between germline ends came to 12 bases. The CDR3 has 13 amino acids. The germline gives CDR1 SQVTM, CDR2 ANQGSEA. This chain's CDR3 is CSVESRGWTEAFF. The CDR3 nucleotides read TGCAGCGTTGAATCCAGGGGATGGACTGAAGCTTTCTTT.

By share of the sample, this clonotype is medium-sized. The chain employs TRBV12-3 or TRBV12-4 and TRBJ2-2; tentatively, D is TRBD2 (5 bases). This CDR3 has 18 amino acids. Between the trimmed V and J ends, which lost 5 bases and 6 bases, there was a span of 25 bases. Written as DNA, the CDR3 is TGTGCCAGCAGTCCGGGTCGGCTAGCCTTTTACGTCGCCGGGGAGCTGTTTTTT. Its translation: CASSPGRLAFYVAGELFF.